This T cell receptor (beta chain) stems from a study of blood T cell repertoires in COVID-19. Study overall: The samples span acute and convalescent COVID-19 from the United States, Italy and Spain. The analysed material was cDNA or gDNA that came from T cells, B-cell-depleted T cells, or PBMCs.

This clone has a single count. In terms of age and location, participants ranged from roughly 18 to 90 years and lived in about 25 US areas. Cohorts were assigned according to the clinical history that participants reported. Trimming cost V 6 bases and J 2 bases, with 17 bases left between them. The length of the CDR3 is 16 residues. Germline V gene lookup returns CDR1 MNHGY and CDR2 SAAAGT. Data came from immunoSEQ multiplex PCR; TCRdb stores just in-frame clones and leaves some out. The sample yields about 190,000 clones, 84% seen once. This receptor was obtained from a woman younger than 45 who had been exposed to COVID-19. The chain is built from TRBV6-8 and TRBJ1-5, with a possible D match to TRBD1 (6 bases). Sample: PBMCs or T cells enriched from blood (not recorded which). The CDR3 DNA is TGTGCCAGCAGGCACCCCGCGGGGGCTTGCAATCAGCCCCAGCATTTT. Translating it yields CASRHPAGACNQPQHF.